Sequencing of this TCR beta chain was carried out in a study of identical twins. Findings and caveats of the study: Sequences that were out-of-frame, alpha and twin-shared displayed an excess of low generation probability. Fewer insertions marked abundant cord blood beta clonotypes; young adult naive trended weakly, memory not at all.

Looked up from germline, CDR1 is SGHRS and CDR2 is YFSETQ. Trimming removed 4 bases from V and 7 bases from J, with 18 bases in between. This CDR3 is 16 amino acids long. A note on this clonotype: Its specificity is unknown.

Template switching added a universal primer site; cDNA carried unique molecular identifiers. TCRdb called the 5' RACE reads again in MiXCR, with one record for every CDR3 protein. The table has roughly 1,500,000 distinct CDR3 sequences, around a third seen once. The J gene is TRBJ1-6, the V gene TRBV5-1, with TRBD1 as a possible D gene (6 bases). Sequenced material: cord blood. This clonotype originated in a newborn girl in good health. In nucleotides, the CDR3 is TGCGCCAGCAGCCTACTACCGACAGGTCCCAATTCACCCCTCCACTTT. The encoded protein is CASSLLPTGPNSPLHF. The complete variable domain, with remaining parts taken from reference TRBV5-1 and TRBJ1-6, reads KAGVTQTPRYLIKTRGQQVTLSCSPISGHRSVSWYQQTPGQGLQFLFEYFSETQRNKGNFPGRFSGRQFSNSRSEMNVSTLELGDSALYLCASSLLPTGPNSPLHFGNGTRLTVT.